Reported below is one TCR beta chain. These data are taken from a study of blood T cell repertoires in COVID-19. In germline, CDR1 is MRHNA, CDR2 SNTAGT. The CDR3 has 14 amino acids. J gave up 2 bases and V 3 bases, and 2 bases lay outside the gene matches. The protocol was immunoSEQ multiplex PCR, while the TCRdb copy is restricted to in-frame clones and leaves out a portion. Counted here are about 250,000 clones, 82% occurring once; the ten biggest clones make up 4.5% to 5%. J is TRBJ2-3 and V is TRBV6-4; 7 nucleotides agree with TRBD1. The specimen was peripheral blood. The sequence derives from an elderly woman with active or convalescent COVID-19. The CDR3 nucleotides read TGTGCCAGCAGTGAACAGGGGACCACAGATACGCAGTATTTT. Its protein is CASSEQGTTDTQYF.